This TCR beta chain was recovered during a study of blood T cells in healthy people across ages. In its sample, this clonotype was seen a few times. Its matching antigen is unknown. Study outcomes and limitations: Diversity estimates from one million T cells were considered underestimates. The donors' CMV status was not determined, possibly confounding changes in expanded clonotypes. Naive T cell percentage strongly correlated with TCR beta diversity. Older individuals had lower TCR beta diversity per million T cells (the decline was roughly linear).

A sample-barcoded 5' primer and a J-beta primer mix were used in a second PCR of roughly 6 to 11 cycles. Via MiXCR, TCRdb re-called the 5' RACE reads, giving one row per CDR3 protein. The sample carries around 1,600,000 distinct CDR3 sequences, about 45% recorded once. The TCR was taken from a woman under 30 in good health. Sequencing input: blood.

This CDR3 reads CASSLSRQGGEKLFF. The CDR3 DNA sequence: TGTGCCAGCAGCTTATCCCGACAGGGTGGGGAAAAACTGTTTTTT. J is TRBJ1-4 and V is TRBV7-2; TRBD1 matches at 7 bases. CDR3 length: 15 residues. The V gene end was trimmed by 2 bases and the J gene end by 8 bases; junction bases not matched to a gene: 8. Germline V gene data show CDR1 as SGHTA and CDR2 as FQGNSA.